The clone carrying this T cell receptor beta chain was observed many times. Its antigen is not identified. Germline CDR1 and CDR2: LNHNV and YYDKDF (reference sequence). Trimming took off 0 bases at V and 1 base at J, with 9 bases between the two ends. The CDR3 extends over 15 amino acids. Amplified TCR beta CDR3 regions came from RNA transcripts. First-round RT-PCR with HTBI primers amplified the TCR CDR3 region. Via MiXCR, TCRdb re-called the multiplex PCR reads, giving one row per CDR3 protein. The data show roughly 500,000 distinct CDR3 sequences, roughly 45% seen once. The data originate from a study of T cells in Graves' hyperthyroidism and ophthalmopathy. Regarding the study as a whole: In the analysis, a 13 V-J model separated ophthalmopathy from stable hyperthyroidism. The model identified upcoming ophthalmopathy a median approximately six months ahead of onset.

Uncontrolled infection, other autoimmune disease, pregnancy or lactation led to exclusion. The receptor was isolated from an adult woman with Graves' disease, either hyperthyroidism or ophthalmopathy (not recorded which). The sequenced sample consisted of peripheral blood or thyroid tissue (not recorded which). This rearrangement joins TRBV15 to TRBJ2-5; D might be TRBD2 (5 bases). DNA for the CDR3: TGTGCCACCAGCAGAGAGGGCGCGGGCCAAGAGACCCAGTACTTC. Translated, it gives CATSREGAGQETQYF.